This T cell receptor (beta chain) stems from a study of blood T cell repertoires in COVID-19. Study-level background: COVID-19 samples from acute and convalescent phases originated in the United States, Italy and Spain. PBMCs, B-cell-depleted T cells, or T cells provided the cDNA or gDNA that made up the material.

The CDR3 sequence is 12 residues long. The germline V gene encodes CDR1 SGHTA and CDR2 FQGNSA. The V end was cut by 3 bases, the J end by 4 bases, with 5 bases between. In the authors' workflow: Counts of nucleated cells, estimated from reference gene primer amplification, were obtained. The protocol was immunoSEQ multiplex PCR, while the TCRdb copy is restricted to in-frame clones and leaves out a portion. D and trimming come from the DNA, and the V and J calls and clone size come from that table. The sample records 180,000 or so clones, around 85% being singletons. Sequencing was performed on peripheral blood. The V gene is TRBV7-2, the J gene TRBJ2-3; D might be TRBD2 (5 bases). The clonotype comes from a man in his fifties or sixties with acute or convalescent COVID-19. CDR3 bases: TGTGCCAGCAGCTTGAGGGCAGATACGCAGTATTTT. It encodes CASSLRADTQYF.